This TCR beta chain was recovered during a study of blood T cell repertoires in COVID-19. Study-level information: Samples came from the United States, Italy and Spain, spanning acute and convalescent COVID-19. T cells, B-cell-depleted T cells, or PBMCs provided the cDNA or gDNA that served as material.

Generated by immunoSEQ multiplex PCR, the TCRdb table keeps only in-frame clones and is missing some. The sample shows around 170,000 clones, roughly 80% of them seen only once. Germline values: CDR1 MNHNY, CDR2 SVGAGI (reference sequence). Trimming took off 0 bases at V and 12 bases at J, with 9 bases between the two ends. The CDR3 runs to 13 residues. This clone was seen a single time. The receptor was derived from a woman between 50 and 59 years old who had recovered from COVID-19. The rearrangement joins TRBV6-6 to TRBJ2-6; TRBD2 is a possible D gene (5 bases). What was sequenced was PBMCs or T cells enriched from blood (not recorded which). The CDR3 nucleotides are TGTGCCAGCAGTTACTCGGAGGAAGGCGTCCTGACTTTC. Amino acid sequence: CASSYSEEGVLTF.